This T cell receptor (beta chain) was profiled in a study of shared clonotypes between healthy human individuals. Study outcomes and limitations: It was the non-shared clonotypes that had lower generation probabilities than clonotypes shared by all four donors.

About this clone itself: The antigen is undetermined.

Researchers partitioned CD4+ cells into CD45RA+ naive and CD45RA-negative memory subsets. The material for each subset, its genomic DNA, was split evenly across several immunoSEQ plates. Libraries were prepared by immunoSEQ multiplex PCR; TCRdb keeps only in-frame clonotypes and omits some of them. The profile covers about 2.3 million clones, with less than 95% appearing a single time and 0.37% taken by the ten largest. Germline values: CDR1 SGHTA, CDR2 FQGNSA. The CDR3 sequence is 15 residues long. The ends were cut back, 6 bases at V and 5 bases at J, with 19 bases in the middle. The chain joins TRBV7-2 to TRBJ1-2; D is possibly TRBD1 (5 bases). The TCR was taken from a man between 18 and 35 years old in good health. Some clones in this sample may be carry-over from other donors' samples. Material: naive CD4+ T cells from PBMCs. As for subset: CD45RA+ positively selected. The CDR3 coding sequence is TGTGCCAGCAGGCCAGGCCACACGGGGGGATATGGCTACACCTTC. Translating gives CASRPGHTGGYGYTF. Full variable domain (missing parts from reference TRBV7-2 and TRBJ1-2): GAGVSQSPSNKVTEKGKDVELRCDPISGHTALYWYRQSLGQGLEFLIYFQGNSAPDKSGLPSDRFSAERTGGSVSTLTIQRTQQEDSAVYLCASRPGHTGGYGYTFGSGTRLTVV.